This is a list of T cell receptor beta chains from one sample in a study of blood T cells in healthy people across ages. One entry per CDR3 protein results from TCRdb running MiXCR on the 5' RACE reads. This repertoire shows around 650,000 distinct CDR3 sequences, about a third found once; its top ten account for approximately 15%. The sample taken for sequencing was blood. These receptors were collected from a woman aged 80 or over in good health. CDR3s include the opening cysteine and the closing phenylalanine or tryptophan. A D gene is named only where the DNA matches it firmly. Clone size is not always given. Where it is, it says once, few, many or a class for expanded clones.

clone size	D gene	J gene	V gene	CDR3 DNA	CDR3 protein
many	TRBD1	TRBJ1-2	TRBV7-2	TGTGCCAGCAGCTTAGGACAGGGTGAATATGGCTACACCTTC	CASSLGQGEYGYTF
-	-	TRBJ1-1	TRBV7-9	TGTGCCAGCAGCCTCCTACCCCTGGGCACTGAAGCTTTCTTT	CASSLLPLGTEAFF
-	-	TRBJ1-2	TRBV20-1	TGCAGTGCTGCAGTCCTGTATGGCTACACCTTC	CSAAVLYGYTF
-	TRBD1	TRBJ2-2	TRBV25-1	TGTGCCAGCAGAGGACAGGGGGCCGGCGGGGAGCTGTTTTTT	CASRGQGAGGELFF
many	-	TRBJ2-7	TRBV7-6	TGTGCCAGCAGCCCCCGCGGCGGCTACTACGAGCAGTACTTC	CASSPRGGYYEQYF
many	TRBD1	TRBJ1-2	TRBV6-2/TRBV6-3	TGTGCCAGCAGACGACGACAGGGGGCAGCTAACTATGGCTACACCTTC	CASRRRQGAANYGYTF
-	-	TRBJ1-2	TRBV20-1	TGCAGTGCTAGAGGGGGGACAAACTATGGCTACACCTTC	CSARGGTNYGYTF
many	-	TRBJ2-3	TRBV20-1	TGCAGTGCTTCGACTCGCCAGGATACGCAGTATTTT	CSASTRQDTQYF
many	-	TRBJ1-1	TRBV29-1	TGCAGCCTGACATCGCGGGGCACTGAAGCTTTCTTT	CSLTSRGTEAFF
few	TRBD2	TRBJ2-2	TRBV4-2	TGTGCCAGCAGCCAAGATACTAGCGGGGGGGCGAACACCGGGGAGCTGTTTTTT	CASSQDTSGGANTGELFF
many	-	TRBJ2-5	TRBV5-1	TGCGCCAGCAGCCTGGGGGCGGGGGAGACCCAGTACTTC	CASSLGAGETQYF
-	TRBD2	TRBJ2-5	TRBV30	TGTGCCTGGAGTGTCGGACTAGCGCGCCAGACCCAGTACTTC	CAWSVGLARQTQYF
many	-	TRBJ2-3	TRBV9	TGTGCCAGCAGCCCCCGAGGGAGCGGCACAGATACGCAGTATTTT	CASSPRGSGTDTQYF
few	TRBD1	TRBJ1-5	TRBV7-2	TGTGCCAGCAGCTCCGACAGGGGTCGTCAGCCCCAGCATTTT	CASSSDRGRQPQHF
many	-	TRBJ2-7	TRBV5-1	TGCGCCAGCAGCTTGGCCCACAGGGTACCCACTAGCGAGCAGTACTTC	CASSLAHRVPTSEQYF
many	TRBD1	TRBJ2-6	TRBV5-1	TGCGCCAGCAGCTTGGACAGGGGCTCTGGGGCCAACGTCCTGACTTTC	CASSLDRGSGANVLTF
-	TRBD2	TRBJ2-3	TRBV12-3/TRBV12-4	TGTGCCAGCAGTCCGCTGACTAGCGGGAGGCCCACAGATACGCAGTATTTT	CASSPLTSGRPTDTQYF
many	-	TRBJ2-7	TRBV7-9	TGTGCCAGCAGCTTAGACGTGAGCTCCTACGAGCAGTACTTC	CASSLDVSSYEQYF
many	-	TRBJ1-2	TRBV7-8	TGTGCCAGCAGTAAGAGTTTGGGGGCTTTTGGTGGCTACACCTTC	CASSKSLGAFGGYTF
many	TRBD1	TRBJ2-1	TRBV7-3	TGTGCCAGCAGCTTAACGAGGGGGCGCAGGTACAATGAGCAGTTCTTC	CASSLTRGRRYNEQFF
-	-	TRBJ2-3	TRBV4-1	TGCGCCAGCAGCCTCGAGATTGGGGGGCGCAGATTTACGGATACGCAGTATTTT	CASSLEIGGRRFTDTQYF
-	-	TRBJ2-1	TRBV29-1	TGCAGCGTGGCTGACGAGACAATGACGGATATCAATGAGCAGTTCTTC	CSVADETMTDINEQFF
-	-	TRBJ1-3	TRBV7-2	TGTGCCAGCAGCTTAAGGACAGCCTCTGGAAACACCATATATTTT	CASSLRTASGNTIYF
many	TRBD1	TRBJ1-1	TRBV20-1	TGCAGTGCTAGGCCCCCGGGACAGGTGAACACTGAAGCTTTCTTT	CSARPPGQVNTEAFF
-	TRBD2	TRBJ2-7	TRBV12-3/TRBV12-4	TGTGCCAGCAGTGTAGCGGGCCTAAACCTCTACGAGCAGTACTTC	CASSVAGLNLYEQYF
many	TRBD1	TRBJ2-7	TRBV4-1	TGCGCCAGCAGCCAACAACAGACAGGGACCTACGAGCAGTACTTC	CASSQQQTGTYEQYF
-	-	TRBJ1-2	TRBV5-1	TGCGCCAGCAGCTTGGACGTGGGGGGGTATGACTACACCTTC	CASSLDVGGYDYTF
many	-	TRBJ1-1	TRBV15	TGTGCCACCAGCAGAGATCCGGCTTTCTTT	CATSRDPAFF
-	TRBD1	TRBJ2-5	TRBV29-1	TGCAGCGTTCGACAGGGGGGGGCAGAGACCCAGTACTTC	CSVRQGGAETQYF
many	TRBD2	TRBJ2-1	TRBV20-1	TGCAGTGCAAACCCCTTCACTAGCGGGGGGATTGAGCAGTTCTTC	CSANPFTSGGIEQFF
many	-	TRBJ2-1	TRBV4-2	TGTGCCAGCAGCCACAGCTCTAGTGGATCTCTATACAACGAGCAGTTCTTC	CASSHSSSGSLYNEQFF
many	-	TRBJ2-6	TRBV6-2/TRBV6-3	TGTGCCAGCAGCCCTGACAGGTTTAACGTCCTGACTTTC	CASSPDRFNVLTF
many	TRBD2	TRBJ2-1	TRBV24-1	TGTGCCACCAGTGACCCGACTAGCCCGGCCAATGAGCAGTTCTTC	CATSDPTSPANEQFF
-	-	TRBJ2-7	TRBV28	TGTGCCAGCAAGGGGAGAATATGCGAGCAGTACTTC	CASKGRICEQYF
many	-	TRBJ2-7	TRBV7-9	TGTGCCAGCTCCTTCGGGACGGGGACCTACGAGCAGTACTTC	CASSFGTGTYEQYF
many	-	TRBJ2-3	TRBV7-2	TGTGCCACAGCAGCGAGGGGGACGGGAGATACGCAGTATTTT	CATAARGTGDTQYF
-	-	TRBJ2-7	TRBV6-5	TGTGCCAGCAGTTACCAATCCAACCGGGACGGACACTACGAGCAGTACTTC	CASSYQSNRDGHYEQYF
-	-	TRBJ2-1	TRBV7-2	TGTGCCAGCAGCTTAGGCCGCGGGGATGAGCAGTTCTTC	CASSLGRGDEQFF
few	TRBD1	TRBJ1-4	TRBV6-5	TGTGCCAGCAGTTACTCGGGACAGGGGGCGCAGGGTACTAATGAAAAACTGTTTTTT	CASSYSGQGAQGTNEKLFF
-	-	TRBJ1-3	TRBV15	TGTGCCACCAGCAGAGATTGGGGCTCTGGAAACACCATATATTTT	CATSRDWGSGNTIYF
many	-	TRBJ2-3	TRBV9	TGTGCCAGCAGCGTAGTGGCCCCCCTGGGGGGAGGCCGCACAGATACGCAGTATTTT	CASSVVAPLGGGRTDTQYF
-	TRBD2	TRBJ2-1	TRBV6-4	TGTGCCAGCAGTGAACAGGCGGGGGGCTACAATGAGCAGTTCTTC	CASSEQAGGYNEQFF